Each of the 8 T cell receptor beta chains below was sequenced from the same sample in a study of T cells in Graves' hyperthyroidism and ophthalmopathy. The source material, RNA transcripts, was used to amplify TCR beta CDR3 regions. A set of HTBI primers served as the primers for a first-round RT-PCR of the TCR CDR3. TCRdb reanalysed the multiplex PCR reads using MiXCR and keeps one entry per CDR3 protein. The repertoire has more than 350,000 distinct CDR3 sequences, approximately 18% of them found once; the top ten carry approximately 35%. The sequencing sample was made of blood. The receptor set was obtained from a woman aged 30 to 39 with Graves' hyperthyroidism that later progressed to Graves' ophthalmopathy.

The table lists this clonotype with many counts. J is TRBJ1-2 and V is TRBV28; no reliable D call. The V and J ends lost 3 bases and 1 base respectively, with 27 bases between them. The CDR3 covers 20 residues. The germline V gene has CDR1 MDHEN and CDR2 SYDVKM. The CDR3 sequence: CASSFIHIEAQPPGNYGYTF. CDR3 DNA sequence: TGTGCCAGCAGTTTTATTCACATCGAGGCACAACCACCCGGTAACTATGGCTACACCTTC.

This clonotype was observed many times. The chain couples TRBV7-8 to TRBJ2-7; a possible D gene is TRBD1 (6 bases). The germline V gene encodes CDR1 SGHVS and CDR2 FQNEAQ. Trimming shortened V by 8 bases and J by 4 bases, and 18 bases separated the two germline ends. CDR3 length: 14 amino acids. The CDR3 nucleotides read TGTGCCAGCTGGGAAGGACAGACGAAATACGAGCAGTACTTC. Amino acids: CASWEGQTKYEQYF.

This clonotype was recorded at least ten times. CDR3 sequence reads: CSARGWQAQETQYF. CDR3 bases: TGCAGTGCTAGAGGGTGGCAGGCCCAAGAGACCCAGTACTTC. The rearrangement uses TRBV20-1 and TRBJ2-5, with D uncertain. The CDR3 sequence is 14 residues long. The V end lost 1 base, the J end lost 1 base, and 10 bases lay between the germline ends. Germline CDR1 and CDR2: DFQATT and SNEGSKA (reference sequence).

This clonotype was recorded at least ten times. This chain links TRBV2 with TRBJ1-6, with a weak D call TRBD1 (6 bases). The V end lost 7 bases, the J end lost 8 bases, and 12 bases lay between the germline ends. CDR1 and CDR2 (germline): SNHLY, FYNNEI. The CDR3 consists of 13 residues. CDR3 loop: CASNDYRDSPLHF. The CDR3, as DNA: TGTGCCAGCAACGATTACAGGGATTCACCCCTCCACTTT. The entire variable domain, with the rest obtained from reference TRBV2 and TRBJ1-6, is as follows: EPEVTQTPSHQVTQMGQEVILRCVPISNHLYFYWYRQILGQKVEFLVSFYNNEISEKSEIFDDQFSVERPDGSNFTLKIRSTKLEDSAMYFCASNDYRDSPLHFGNGTRLTVT.

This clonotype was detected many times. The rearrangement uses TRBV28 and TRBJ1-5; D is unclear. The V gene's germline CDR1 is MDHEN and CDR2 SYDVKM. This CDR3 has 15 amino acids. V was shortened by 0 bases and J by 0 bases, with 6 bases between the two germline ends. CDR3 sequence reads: CASSLWGDSNQPQHF. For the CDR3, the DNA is TGTGCCAGCAGTTTATGGGGTGATAGCAATCAGCCCCAGCATTTT.

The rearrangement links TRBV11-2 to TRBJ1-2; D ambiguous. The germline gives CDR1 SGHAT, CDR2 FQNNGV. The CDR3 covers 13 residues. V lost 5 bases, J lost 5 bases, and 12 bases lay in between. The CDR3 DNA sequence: TGTGCCAGCAGCCCCATTTTGGTGTATGGCTACACCTTC. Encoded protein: CASSPILVYGYTF.

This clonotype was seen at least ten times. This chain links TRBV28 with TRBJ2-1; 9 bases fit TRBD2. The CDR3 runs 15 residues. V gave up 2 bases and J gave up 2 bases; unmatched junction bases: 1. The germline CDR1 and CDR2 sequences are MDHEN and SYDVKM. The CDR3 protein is CASSLLAGPYNEQFF. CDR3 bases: TGTGCCAGCAGTTTACTAGCGGGGCCCTACAATGAGCAGTTCTTC.

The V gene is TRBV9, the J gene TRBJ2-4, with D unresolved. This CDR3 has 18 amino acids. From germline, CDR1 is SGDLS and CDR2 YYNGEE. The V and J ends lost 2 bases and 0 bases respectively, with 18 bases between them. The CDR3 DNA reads TGTGCCAGCAGCGTCCATTCAACCGTCCAGGTAGCCAAAAACATTCAGTACTTC. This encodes CASSVHSTVQVAKNIQYF.